A single TCR beta chain is shown here with its context. Its antigen is not yet known. It has no much larger one-base neighbor in the sample; base qualities were not kept. The cohort comprised fewer than 700 healthy bone marrow donors. Cohort members were all nominally healthy when sampled, although unrecorded immune exposures were likely present. The donor was CMV seropositive and belonged to the group of a few hundred seropositive cohort members. Every donor gave a peripheral blood sample, and the peripheral blood mononuclear cells from that sample were used for TCR beta sequencing. The Qiagen DNeasy Blood Extraction Kit was used to extract genomic DNA from the blood cell samples. The sample originates from a study of cytomegalovirus exposure and HLA in healthy donors listed by TCRdb under 2017. For context, the study as a whole: An earlier analysis of approximately 640 of the donors reported roughly 270 Gb of sequence data and around 110 million unique TCR beta sequences from around 200 million T cells. An early release covering roughly 580 HLA-typed donors comprised approximately 290 gigabases of sequencing data and around 85 million unique TCR sequences. Among the approximately 400 genotyped donors, 81% belonged to the genetic ancestry cluster associated with self-reported Caucasian donors. The study was designed to test whether signatures of past pathogen exposure could be identified by cataloging public T cell receptors. The T cell repertoires of under 750 subjects were profiled by immunosequencing and related to cytomegalovirus serostatus. A separate validation cohort of over a hundred different subjects was used in addition to the roughly 720-subject first cohort. To predict cytomegalovirus infection status, the study brought together high-throughput TCR immunosequencing, statistical association of individual TCRs with disease status, and machine learning. To study patterns of TCR occurrence, a later analysis re-analyzed previously published TCR beta repertoires from 666 donors and added high-resolution HLA genotyping. In the later analysis, no new phenotypic data were used to find candidate immune exposures; instead, reliance was placed on TCR beta sequences and their occurrence across donors. In an earlier analysis of roughly 580 of the donors, high-throughput TCR beta sequencing was used to judge whether each TCR beta V gene segment behaved as functional or pseudogenic. Donor age, sex, ethnicity and CMV serostatus were collected together with the repertoire data. A later genetic analysis took genome-wide SNP genotypes for about three fifths of the 666 donors and used that subset as a discovery cohort. Every repertoire in the discovery cohort had been generated on one and the same sequencing platform. HLA typing covered class I and class II loci at four-digit resolution. Typing coverage varied by locus: roughly 620-640 donors for A, B, C, DRB1 and DQB1; roughly 520 for DQA1; over 600 for DPA1; more than 450 for DPB1. Because of strong linkage in the cohort, five DR-DQ haplotypes were treated as single units for association and clustering. Among about 410 genotyped donors of the cohort, an average of around 220,000 unique TCR beta nucleotide sequences was sequenced per donor, of which approximately 18% were non-productive. The study at large found these results: An earlier analysis of approximately 570 of the donors showed that most TCR beta V segments appeared in productive rearrangements either about 87% or about 30% of the time, which broadly matched IMGT annotations. A later analysis found that HLA-associated TCR beta chains were more clonally expanded and had lower generation probabilities than equally common non-associated chains. A further reported finding was that TCR beta sequences accurately predicted the HLA-A and HLA-B alleles for most subjects in the first cohort. The study listed 164 TCR beta chains as associated with cytomegalovirus. A later analysis reported that several top co-occurrence clusters appeared linked to parvovirus B19, influenza, CMV and Epstein-Barr virus. Three of the identified cytomegalovirus-associated TCR beta chains were confirmed in vitro to be specific for cytomegalovirus antigens. In this cohort, only TCR beta chains were sequenced, and detectable features were limited by the absence of alpha or paired-chain data. A later analysis found that most CMV-associated TCR beta chains appeared HLA-restricted, with HLA associations seemingly driven largely by CMV exposure. Correlated functional status among segregating V segments might reflect linkage disequilibrium, but an unknown experimental factor could not be ruled out. It was suggested by the authors that the approach could potentially be generalized to other disease states and immunological phenotypes. Because the 87-base-pair reads could not distinguish some IMGT-functional V segments, including TRBV6-2 and TRBV6-3, those segments were excluded. In both the original and validation cohorts, the classifier was reported to diagnose cytomegalovirus status with high specificity and sensitivity. Most TCR sequences were seen in very few donors, while some public TCRs were found in many individuals. Assigning TCR associations to individual alleles was difficult when HLA alleles, especially DR and DQ, strongly co-occurred. According to a later analysis, TCR association rates differed among HLA loci, with DRB1 alleles showing the most associated TCRs and HLA-C alleles showing the fewest. Because HLA typing was unavailable for some donors at each locus, only the typed subset was used in association tests. A cluster of highly shared sequence variants was judged likely to be a technical artifact of the sequencing pipeline. Compared with the 666-donor mean, donors in an Asian-associated ancestry cluster had fewer N-insertions in productive TCRs, according to a later genetic analysis. In a later genetic analysis, a missense DCLRE1C variant was associated with V-gene and J-gene trimming of TCR beta chains, and the association was replicated in an independent cohort. Roughly uniform sequencing depth across donors was assumed in presence/absence analyses, although this assumption may not hold. The earlier analysis of nearly 600 of the donors excluded seventeen rarely observed V segments, including chromosome 9 orphons, because counts were too low. A later analysis associated 17,000 or so TCR beta sequences with specific HLA alleles at a false discovery rate of 0.05. CMV serostatus was the only immune exposure information available for the cohort.

V is reduced by 3 bases and J by 0 bases, leaving a spacing of 9 bases between them. Via the germline V gene, CDR1 is SGHDN and CDR2 FVKESK. From cysteine to phenylalanine, the CDR3 is 14 amino acids long. Only the CDR3 DNA stays, 42 bases, in frame from base 1. Library prep was done by the immunoSEQ multiplex PCR assay. A mixture of 60 forward primers for TCR Vbeta segments and 13 reverse primers for TCR Jbeta segments was used in the multiplex PCR. The CDR3 region of rearranged TCR beta genes was amplified from genomic DNA by a multiplex PCR assay. Amplified TCR beta libraries were sequenced as 87-base-pair reads on the Illumina HiSeq System. The paper's processing steps were these. A later analysis tallied roughly 78 million unique TCR beta chains across the 600 to 700 repertoires, and approximately 9.9 million of those chains were shared by two or more donors. Raw reads were error-corrected and collapsed into unique sequences with a nearest-neighbor algorithm that merged closely related sequences to remove PCR and sequencing errors. To assign V, D and J gene segments, CDR3 sequences were aligned to IMGT reference sequences. For a sequence to be retained, at least a six-nucleotide match to both a V gene segment and a J gene segment was required. A rearrangement counted as productive if the CDR3 had no stop codons and remained in frame with V and J, and every other rearrangement counted as non-productive. Following IMGT convention, CDR3 was defined as the stretch from the second conserved V-encoded cysteine up to the conserved J-encoded phenylalanine. In an earlier analysis of around 540 of the donors, sequences lacking an unambiguous match to a single V gene segment were excluded. An earlier analysis of several hundred of the donors classified V segments as functional when productive rearrangements were above 56.7% and as segregating when the standard deviation between donors was above 5%. A statistical classification framework was developed to diagnose cytomegalovirus status using the catalog of TCR beta chain sequences. V and J gene assignment, in a later analysis, came from comparing TCR nucleotide sequences with IMGT/GENE-DB human TR gene sequences. Using the TCRdist pipeline, a later analysis assigned CDR3 sequences along with most-parsimonious VDJ recombination scenarios. In a later analysis, each TCR beta chain was defined by its CDR3 amino acid sequence together with its V-gene family, and reads lacking a unique V-gene family were excluded. In a later analysis, a few hundred highly shared, low-generation-probability nucleotide sequences were removed to address suspected cross-contamination and a sequencing artifact. In a later analysis, a clonal expansion index for each public chain was calculated from normalized within-repertoire ranks of inferred template counts. In a later analysis, generation probabilities were computed using a VDJ recombination model fitted to out-of-frame rearrangements, and the results were checked against IGoR. In a later analysis, hypergeometric tests were used to score TCR-TCR, TCR-HLA and TCR-CMV co-occurrence, with a repertoire-size bias correction applied to TCR pairs. False discovery rates were estimated in a later analysis by permuting HLA or CMV assignments 20 times. In a later analysis, co-occurring TCRs were grouped with DBSCAN, and TCRdist sequence similarity was added when clustering was performed within HLA-allele-positive subsets. Repertoires with fewer than 30,000 or more than 120,000 public chains were left out of co-occurrence clustering, as were about five repertoires with anomalous nucleotide sharing. TCRdb retrieved this table from immuneACCESS and kept in-frame rearrangements only. Not all clones are present; in checked studies, unresolved V genes account for under half, and no reason is known for the remainder. V and J calls and clone size follow that table, whereas D and trimming were derived from the DNA. This sample comprises about 180,000 clones, around 84% of them detected only once. Of the sample, 0.95% to 1.5% falls within the top ten clones.

The TCR comes from a girl aged 2 to 10 in good health and CMV-seropositive. The chain links TRBV14 with TRBJ2-7; a tentative D match to TRBD1 spans 6 bases. Sequenced sample: PBMCs. The DNA sequence is as follows: TGTGCCAGCAGCCAGGACAGCATCTCCTACGAGCAGTACTTC. This gives the protein CASSQDSISYEQYF.